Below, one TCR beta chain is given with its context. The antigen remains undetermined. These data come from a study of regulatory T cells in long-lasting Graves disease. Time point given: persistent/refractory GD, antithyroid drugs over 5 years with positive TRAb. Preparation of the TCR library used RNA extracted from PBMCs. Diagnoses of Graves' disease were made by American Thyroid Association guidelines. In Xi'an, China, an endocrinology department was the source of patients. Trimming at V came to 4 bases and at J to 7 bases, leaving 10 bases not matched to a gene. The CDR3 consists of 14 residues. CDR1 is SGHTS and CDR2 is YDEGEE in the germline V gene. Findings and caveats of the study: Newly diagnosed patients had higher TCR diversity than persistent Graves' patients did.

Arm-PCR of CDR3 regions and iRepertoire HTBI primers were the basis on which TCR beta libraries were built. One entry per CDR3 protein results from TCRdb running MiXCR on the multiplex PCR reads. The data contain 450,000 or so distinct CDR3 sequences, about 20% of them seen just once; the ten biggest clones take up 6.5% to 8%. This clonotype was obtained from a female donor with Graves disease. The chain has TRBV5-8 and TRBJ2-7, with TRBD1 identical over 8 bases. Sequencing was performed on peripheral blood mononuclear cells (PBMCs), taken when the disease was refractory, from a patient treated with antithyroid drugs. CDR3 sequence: CASSRTGPGWEQYF. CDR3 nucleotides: TGTGCCAGCAGCCGGACAGGGCCTGGGTGGGAGCAGTACTTC. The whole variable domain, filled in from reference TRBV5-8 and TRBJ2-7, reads EAGVTQSPTHLIKTRGQQATLRCSPISGHTSVYWYQQALGLGLQFLLWYDEGEERNRGNFPPRFSGRQFPNYSSELNVNALELEDSALYLCASSRTGPGWEQYFGPGTRLTVT.